This passage covers 23 T cell receptor beta chains from one sample sequenced in a study of CD8 T cells in Susac syndrome. Random hexamers were used to reverse transcribe an amount of roughly 0.45 to 1 ug RNA. MiXCR was run by TCRdb on the immunoSEQ multiplex PCR reads, yielding one entry per CDR3 protein. Of some 130,000 distinct CDR3 sequences detected, around 80% appear once; the ten largest clones hold around 0.51%. The sample taken for sequencing was CD8+ T cells from PBMCs. These TCRs come from a human donor with multiple sclerosis.

The chain combines TRBV27 with TRBJ1-1; no clear D. CDR3 size: 11 residues. V lost 7 bases and J lost 9, with 12 bases in between. In germline, CDR1 is MNHEY, CDR2 SMNVEV (reference sequence). CDR3 region: CASMGTNQAFF. The DNA of the CDR3 is TGTGCCAGCATGGGAACCAACCAAGCTTTCTTT.

The chain couples TRBV7-6 to TRBJ2-7; 8 nucleotides match TRBD1. The CDR3 has 16 amino acids. Per the germline V gene, CDR1 is SGHVS and CDR2 is FNYEAQ. The ends lost 1 base at V and 6 bases at J; junction bases unmatched: 11. CDR3 DNA: TGTGCCAGCAGCTTAGTCGAACAGGGGGTAACGACCGAGCAGTACTTC. This translates into CASSLVEQGVTTEQYF.

The genes are TRBV3-1 and TRBJ2-7; the D gene is possibly TRBD1 (6 bases). CDR1 is LGHDT and CDR2 is YNNKEL in the germline V gene (reference sequence). V lost 6 bases and J lost 3, with 12 bases in between. The CDR3 consists of 13 residues. The CDR3 coding sequence is TGTGCCAGCAGATTGGGACACAACTACGAGCAGTACTTC. Its protein product is CASRLGHNYEQYF.

This clonotype has only one observation. The CDR3 DNA is TGTGCCAGCAGTTTATTTAGTCGGGGCCCCGAAGGACAAACCTACGAGCAGTACGTC. This encodes CASSLFSRGPEGQTYEQYV. The chain has TRBV28 and TRBJ2-7, with D perhaps assigned TRBD1 or TRBD2 (5 bases each). The CDR3 loop spans 19 amino acids. Germline lookup yields CDR1 MDHEN and CDR2 SYDVKM. The V end lost 1 base, the J end lost 2 bases, and 24 bases lay between the germline ends.

The rearrangement links TRBV2 to TRBJ1-5; 7 positions agree with TRBD1. The CDR3 consists of 14 residues. CDR1 and CDR2 (germline): SNHLY, FYNNEI. V was clipped by 3 bases and J by 3 bases; unmatched bases: 2. DNA for the CDR3: TGTGCCAGCAGTGAGGACAGGTACAATCAGCCCCAGCATTTT. It is translated as CASSEDRYNQPQHF.

The chain carries TRBV28 and TRBJ1-3; no clear D gene. V was clipped by 5 bases and J by 6 bases, with 14 bases between them. Germline V lookup: CDR1 MDHEN, CDR2 SYDVKM. CDR3 length: 14 residues. CDR3 sequence reads: CASSPLRITNTIYF. CDR3 sequence (DNA): TGTGCCAGCAGTCCCCTCAGGATTACAAACACCATATATTTT.

The genes are TRBV12-3 or TRBV12-4 and TRBJ2-1; unclear D gene. V gave up 1 base and J gave up 7 bases, with 8 bases separating them. The CDR3 contains 13 residues. The chain's CDR3 is CASSLGPENEQFF. CDR3 coding DNA: TGTGCCAGCAGTTTAGGCCCCGAAAATGAGCAGTTCTTC.

The chain joins TRBV19 to TRBJ2-1, with D possibly TRBD2 on 6 matching bases. V lost 10 bases and J lost 4, with 14 bases in between. Germline CDR1 reads LNHDA; CDR2 reads SQIVND (reference sequence). The CDR3 length is 13 residues. Here the CDR3 reads CATGLTGYNEQFF. CDR3 nucleotides: TGTGCCACCGGACTAACGGGGTACAATGAGCAGTTCTTC.

This clonotype was counted only a few times. The chain employs TRBV2 and TRBJ2-3; possible D gene TRBD2, 5 bases. V was shortened by 4 bases and J by 1 base, with 18 bases between the two germline ends. The CDR3 has 17 residues. Germline V lookup: CDR1 SNHLY, CDR2 FYNNEI. The CDR3 loop is CASSGTETTGGTDTQYF. In DNA form, the CDR3 reads TGTGCCAGCAGTGGGACGGAGACTACCGGTGGCACAGATACGCAGTATTTT.

This rearrangement joins TRBV19 to TRBJ1-5; maybe TRBD1 (5 bases). The CDR3 length is 14 residues. V was pared by 10 bases and J by 3 bases, with 16 bases between. Germline V lookup: CDR1 LNHDA, CDR2 SQIVND (reference sequence). In DNA, the CDR3 is TGTGCCACCAAGGAGGGGCGATCCAATCAGCCCCAGCATTTT. This sequence encodes CATKEGRSNQPQHF.

V gene TRBV7-9 combines with J gene TRBJ2-1; TRBD2 aligns across 7 bases. This CDR3 spans 14 amino acids. V lost 5 bases and J lost 9; bases outside the gene matches: 10. The germline gives CDR1 SEHNR, CDR2 FQNEAQ (reference sequence). CDR3 sequence: CASSLGLVLGEQFF. The CDR3 DNA follows: TGTGCCAGCAGCCTTGGACTAGTTCTTGGTGAGCAGTTCTTC.

The genes are TRBV6-5 and TRBJ1-2, with D possibly matching TRBD1 (6 bases). Germline CDR1 MNHEY, CDR2 SVGAGI. The V gene lost 2 bases and the J gene lost 8 bases, with 18 bases spanning the gap. CDR3 size: 15 residues. CDR3 in DNA: TGTGCCAGCAGTTACACGTATACAGGGAGGGAAGGCTACACCTTC. Protein: CASSYTYTGREGYTF.

This rearrangement joins TRBV2 to TRBJ1-2, with TRBD1 matching over 10 bases. The CDR3 contains 15 residues. The germline CDR1 and CDR2 sequences are SNHLY and FYNNEI. The J segment lost 8 bases and the V segment lost 3 bases, leaving 9 bases of the junction unmatched. This CDR3 is CASSEGDRGMEGYTF. The CDR3 DNA is TGTGCCAGCAGTGAGGGGGACAGGGGAATGGAAGGCTACACCTTC.

This clonotype was seen a handful of times. The chain recombines TRBV5-6 with TRBJ2-4, with a tentative D call TRBD1 (6 bases). CDR1 SGHDT and CDR2 YYEEEE come from the germline V gene. This CDR3 contains 11 residues. The V and J ends lost 4 bases and 10 bases respectively, with 9 bases between them. In nucleotides, the CDR3 is TGTGCCAGCAGCGACGGGACAATTCAGTACTTC. This sequence encodes CASSDGTIQYF. Complete variable domain (other parts from reference TRBV5-6 and TRBJ2-4): DAGVTQSPTHLIKTRGQQVTLRCSPKSGHDTVSWYQQALGQGPQFIFQYYEEEERQRGNFPDRFSGHQFPNYSSELNVNALLLGDSALYLCASSDGTIQYFGAGTRLSVL.

The J gene is TRBJ1-4, the V gene TRBV20-1; D not resolved. Germline V gene lookup returns CDR1 DFQATT and CDR2 SNEGSKA (reference sequence). CDR3 length: 12 amino acids. The germline V and J ends were trimmed by 2 bases and 7 bases, with 8 bases remaining between them. CDR3 residues: CSARQDPEKLFF. For the CDR3, the DNA is TGCAGTGCTAGACAGGACCCTGAAAAACTGTTTTTT.

A few counts support this clonotype. V gene TRBV4-1 combines with J gene TRBJ1-3; a possible D gene is TRBD1 (5 bases). The germline gives CDR1 MGHRA, CDR2 YSYEKL. This CDR3 comprises 22 residues. V was trimmed by 1 base and J by 3 bases, leaving 31 bases between them. CDR3 in DNA: TGCGCCAGCAGCCAAGGGACCCGGGGCCCAGAAGATCTAATTGCTGGTGGAAACACCATATATTTT. Its translation: CASSQGTRGPEDLIAGGNTIYF.

The chain employs TRBV19 and TRBJ2-1; TRBD2 matches 7 bases. After removal of 5 bases from V and 3 bases from J, the junction contained 4 bases not matched to a gene. CDR1 LNHDA and CDR2 SQIVND come from the germline V gene (reference sequence). CDR3 size: 14 residues. Here the CDR3 DNA reads TGTGCCAGTAGTCGCGGGAGCTACTACAATGAGCAGTTCTTC. Protein product: CASSRGSYYNEQFF.

The rearrangement links TRBV2 to TRBJ2-7; the D gene is possibly TRBD1 (6 bases). The V and J ends lost 6 bases and 2 bases respectively, with 11 bases between them. The CDR3 loop spans 13 amino acids. Germline CDR1 reads SNHLY; CDR2 reads FYNNEI. The CDR3 here is CASRPPGAYEQYF. The CDR3 DNA reads as TGTGCCAGCAGGCCCCCAGGGGCCTACGAGCAGTACTTC. The variable domain in full, completed from reference TRBV2 and TRBJ2-7, reads EPEVTQTPSHQVTQMGQEVILRCVPISNHLYFYWYRQILGQKVEFLVSFYNNEISEKSEIFDDQFSVERPDGSNFTLKIRSTKLEDSAMYFCASRPPGAYEQYFGPGTRLTVT.

The chain employs TRBV6-5 and TRBJ1-1, with 9 bases lining up with TRBD1. Germline assignment: CDR1 MNHEY and CDR2 SVGAGI. V trimming: 7 bases; J trimming: 6 bases; junction bases outside the gene matches: 9. This CDR3 is 14 amino acids long. Here the CDR3 DNA reads TGTGCCAGCAAGTACAGGGGGCAACTTTCTGAAGCTTTCTTT. As protein: CASKYRGQLSEAFF.

This chain joins TRBV11-2 and TRBJ2-1; TRBD1 is a possible D gene (6 bases). The CDR3 runs to 14 residues. In germline, CDR1 is SGHAT, CDR2 FQNNGV. V was clipped by 3 bases and J by 2 bases, with 8 bases between them. CDR3 sequence reads: CASSFGTPYNEQFF. For the CDR3, the DNA is TGTGCCAGCAGCTTCGGGACACCCTACAATGAGCAGTTCTTC.

The table lists this clonotype with a count of one. This rearrangement joins TRBV30 to TRBJ2-7; the D gene is possibly TRBD2 (6 bases). CDR1 is GTSNPN and CDR2 is SVGIG in the germline V gene (reference sequence). Trimming stripped 5 bases from V and 5 bases from J, with 13 bases between. The length of the CDR3 is 12 residues. The chain's CDR3 is CAWLSSGDEQYF. The CDR3, as DNA: TGTGCCTGGCTATCGTCGGGGGACGAGCAGTACTTC.

The gene calls are TRBV28 and TRBJ1-1, with 7 bases lining up with TRBD1. Germline lookup yields CDR1 MDHEN and CDR2 SYDVKM. V dropped 5 bases and J dropped 8; count of bases not matched to a gene: 11. The CDR3 loop spans 14 amino acids. The CDR3 is CASSLPGTALEAFF. In DNA form, the CDR3 reads TGTGCCAGCAGTCTGCCCGGGACAGCACTCGAAGCTTTCTTT.

The rearrangement uses TRBV20-1 and TRBJ1-4; 8 nucleotides align to TRBD1. Trimming at V came to 6 bases and at J to 2 bases, leaving 11 bases not matched to a gene. The CDR3 contains 16 residues. Germline CDR1 DFQATT, CDR2 SNEGSKA (reference sequence). This CDR3 is CSAPDRVYVTNEKLFF. CDR3 nucleotide sequence: TGCAGTGCCCCGGACAGGGTCTATGTTACTAATGAAAAACTGTTTTTT.